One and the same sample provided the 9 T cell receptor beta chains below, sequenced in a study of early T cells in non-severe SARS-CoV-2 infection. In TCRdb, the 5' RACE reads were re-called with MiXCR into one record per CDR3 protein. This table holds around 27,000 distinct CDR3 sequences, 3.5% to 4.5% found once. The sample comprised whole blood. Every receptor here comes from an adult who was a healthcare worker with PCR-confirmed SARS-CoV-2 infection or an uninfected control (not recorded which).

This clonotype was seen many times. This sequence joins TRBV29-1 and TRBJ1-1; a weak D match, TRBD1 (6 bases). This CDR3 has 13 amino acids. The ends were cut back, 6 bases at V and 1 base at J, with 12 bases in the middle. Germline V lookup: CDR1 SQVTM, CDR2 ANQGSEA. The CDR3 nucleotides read TGCAGCGTGACAGGAGAGACGAACACTGAAGCTTTCTTT. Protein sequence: CSVTGETNTEAFF.

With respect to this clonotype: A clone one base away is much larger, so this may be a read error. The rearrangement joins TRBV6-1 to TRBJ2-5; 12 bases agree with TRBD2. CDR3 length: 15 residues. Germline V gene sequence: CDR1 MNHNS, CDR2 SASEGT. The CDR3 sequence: CTSTRLAGARETQYF. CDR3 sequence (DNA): TGTACCAGCACCCGACTAGCGGGAGCTCGAGAGACCCAGTACTTC.

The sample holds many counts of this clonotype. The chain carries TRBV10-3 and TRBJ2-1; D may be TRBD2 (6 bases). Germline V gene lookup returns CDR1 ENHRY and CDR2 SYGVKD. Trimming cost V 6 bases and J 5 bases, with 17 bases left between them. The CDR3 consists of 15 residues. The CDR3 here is CAISSTPPGDNEQFF. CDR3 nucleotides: TGTGCCATCAGCTCTACTCCCCCGGGAGACAATGAGCAGTTCTTC.

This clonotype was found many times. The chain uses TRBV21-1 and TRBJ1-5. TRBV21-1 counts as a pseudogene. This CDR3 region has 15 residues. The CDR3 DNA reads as TGTGCCAGCAGCCCTGCCAGGCCGAGCAATCAGCCCCAGCATTTT. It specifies CASSPARPSNQPQHF.

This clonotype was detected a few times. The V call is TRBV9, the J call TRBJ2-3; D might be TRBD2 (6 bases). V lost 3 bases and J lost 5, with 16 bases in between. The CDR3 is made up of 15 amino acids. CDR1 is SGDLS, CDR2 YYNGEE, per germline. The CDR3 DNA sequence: TGTGCCAGCAGCGCAACCACTAGCCGAGGAGATACGCAGTATTTT. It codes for CASSATTSRGDTQYF. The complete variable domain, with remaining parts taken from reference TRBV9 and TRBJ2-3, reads DSGVTQTPKHLITATGQRVTLRCSPRSGDLSVYWYQQSLDQGLQFLIQYYNGEERAKGNILERFSAQQFPDLHSELNLSSLELGDSALYFCASSATTSRGDTQYFGPGTRLTVL.

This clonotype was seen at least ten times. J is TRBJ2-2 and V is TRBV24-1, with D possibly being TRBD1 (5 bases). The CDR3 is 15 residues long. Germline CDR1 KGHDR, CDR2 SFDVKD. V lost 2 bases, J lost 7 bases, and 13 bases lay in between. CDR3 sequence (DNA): TGTGCCACCAGTGATTCCAGGGTCGGCCTCGGGGAGCTGTTTTTT. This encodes CATSDSRVGLGELFF.

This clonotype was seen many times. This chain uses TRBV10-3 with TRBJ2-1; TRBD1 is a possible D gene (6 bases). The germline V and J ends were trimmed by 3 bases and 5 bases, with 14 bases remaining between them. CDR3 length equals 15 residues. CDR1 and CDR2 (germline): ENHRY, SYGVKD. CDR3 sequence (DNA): TGTGCCATCAGTGACGGCCAGGGGTGGGACAATGAGCAGTTCTTC. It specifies CAISDGQGWDNEQFF.

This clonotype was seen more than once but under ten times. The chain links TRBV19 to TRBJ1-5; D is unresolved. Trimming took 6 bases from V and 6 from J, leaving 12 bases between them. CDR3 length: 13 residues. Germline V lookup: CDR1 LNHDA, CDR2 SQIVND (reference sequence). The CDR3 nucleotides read TGTGCCAGTAGCCCCGAGCTGGGTCAGCCCCAGCATTTT. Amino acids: CASSPELGQPQHF.

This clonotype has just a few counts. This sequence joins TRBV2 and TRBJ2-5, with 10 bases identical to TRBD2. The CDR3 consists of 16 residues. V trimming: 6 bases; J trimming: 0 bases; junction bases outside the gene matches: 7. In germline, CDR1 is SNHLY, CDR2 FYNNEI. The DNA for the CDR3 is TGTGCCAGCAGCCAAACTAGCGGGAAGTACCAAGAGACCCAGTACTTC. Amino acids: CASSQTSGKYQETQYF.